This T cell receptor beta chain was observed in a study of beta chain features in type 1 diabetes. CDR3 length: 13 residues. V was clipped by 3 bases and J by 3 bases, with 8 bases between them. Germline values: CDR1 MDHEN, CDR2 SYDVKM. What was sequenced were expressed TCRB transcripts, since all of the isolated RNA had been reverse transcribed. Only in-frame clones appear in the TCRdb table, and some are missing; sequencing was by immunoSEQ multiplex PCR. The sample carries over 120,000 clones, under 11% recorded once. Sequenced sample: naive CD4+ T cells from blood. The rearrangement uses TRBV28 and TRBJ1-2; the D gene is possibly TRBD1 (5 bases). The source is a man younger than 35 in good health. The CDR3 DNA reads as TGTGCCAGCAGTTTGGGCAGGGACTATGGCTACACCTTC. This encodes CASSLGRDYGYTF.